This T cell receptor beta chain was captured by sequencing in a study of blood T cell repertoires in COVID-19. In germline, CDR1 is SEHNR, CDR2 FQNEAQ (reference sequence). This CDR3 comprises 15 residues. V lost 5 bases to trimming and J lost 1 base, with 12 bases between them. Measured with immunoSEQ multiplex PCR; TCRdb has only the in-frame clones, and not every one. The top ten clones hold roughly 3.2% of a sample with some 220,000 clones, 85% to 90% of them seen once. Material for sequencing was PBMCs or T cells enriched from blood (not recorded which). This clonotype originated in a woman aged 45-60 years in a cohort exposed to, infected with or recovered from COVID-19 (not recorded which). The chain is built from TRBV7-9 and TRBJ1-3; D unclear. Written as DNA, the CDR3 is TGTGCCAGCAGCCTGCAGGCCGCATCTGGAAACACCATATATTTT. This codes for CASSLQAASGNTIYF.